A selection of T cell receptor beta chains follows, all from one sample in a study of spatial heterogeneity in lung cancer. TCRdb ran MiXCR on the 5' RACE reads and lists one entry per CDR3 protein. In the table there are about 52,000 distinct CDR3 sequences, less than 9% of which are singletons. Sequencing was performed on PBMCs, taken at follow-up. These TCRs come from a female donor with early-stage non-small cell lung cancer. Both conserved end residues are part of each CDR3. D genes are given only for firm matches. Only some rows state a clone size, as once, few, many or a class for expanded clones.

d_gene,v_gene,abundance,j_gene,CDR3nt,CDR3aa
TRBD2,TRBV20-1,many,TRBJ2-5,TGCAGTGCCCAGCGGGGGGGCGTGTTGGAGACCCAGTACTTC,CSAQRGGVLETQYF
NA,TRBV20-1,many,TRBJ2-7,TGCAGTGCCCAGAAATGGTCACCGGGGGCGTACGAGCAGTACTTC,CSAQKWSPGAYEQYF
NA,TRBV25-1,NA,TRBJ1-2,TGTGCCAGCAGTACCTTCCGTTCGTCCGGGGACTATGGCTACACCTTC,CASSTFRSSGDYGYTF
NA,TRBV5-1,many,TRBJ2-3,TGCGCCAGCAGCTTGGAGGCTACATCAGATACGCAGTATTTT,CASSLEATSDTQYF
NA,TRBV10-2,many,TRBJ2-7,TGCGCCAGCACGGACCCGCCTGCTTACGAGCAGTACTTC,CASTDPPAYEQYF
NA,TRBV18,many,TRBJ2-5,TGTGCCAGCTCACCACTGGGGGAGACCCAGTACTTC,CASSPLGETQYF
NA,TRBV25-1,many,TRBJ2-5,TGTGCCAGCCAACTTGGGGAGACCCAGTACTTC,CASQLGETQYF
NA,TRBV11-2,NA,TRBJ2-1,TGTGCCAGCAGCTCCCCCGGGATTGACAATGAGCAGTTCTTC,CASSSPGIDNEQFF
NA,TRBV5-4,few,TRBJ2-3,TGTGCCAGCAGCCTGAGGTCAGATACGCAGTATTTT,CASSLRSDTQYF
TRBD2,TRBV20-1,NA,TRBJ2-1,TGCAGTGTGGCCCTCCCCCTAGCGGGGGCTGGCCATGAGCAGTTCTTC,CSVALPLAGAGHEQFF
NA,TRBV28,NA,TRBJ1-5,TGTGCCAGCAGTTTAGGAGGGAGTACCAATCAGCCCCAGCATTTT,CASSLGGSTNQPQHF
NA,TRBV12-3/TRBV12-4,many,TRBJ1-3,TGTGCCAGCAGTTCCGGCAGGGGTGCTGGAAACACCATATATTTT,CASSSGRGAGNTIYF
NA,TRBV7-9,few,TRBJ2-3,TGTGCCAGCAGCTTAGACACCCGAGGGACAGATACGCAGTATTTT,CASSLDTRGTDTQYF
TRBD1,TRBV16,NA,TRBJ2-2,TGTGCCAGCAGCCCTGGGACAGGGGCGAGAATGAACACCGGGGAGCTGTTTTTT,CASSPGTGARMNTGELFF
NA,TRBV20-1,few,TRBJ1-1,TGCAGTCTATTGCCTACGACAGAGAACACTGAAGCTTTCTTT,CSLLPTTENTEAFF
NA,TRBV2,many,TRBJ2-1,TGTGCCAGCCTCTCTCGGGGAGGGGGCAATGAGCAGTTCTTC,CASLSRGGGNEQFF
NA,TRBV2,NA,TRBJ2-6,TGTGCCAGCAGTGAAAGGGGGACGGGCTCTGGGGCCAACGTCCTGACTTTC,CASSERGTGSGANVLTF
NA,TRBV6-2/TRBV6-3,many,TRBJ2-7,TGTGCCAGCAGTTACGAACGGGGGCGCACGTACGAGCAGTACTTC,CASSYERGRTYEQYF
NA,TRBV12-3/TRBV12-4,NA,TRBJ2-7,TGTGCCAGCAGGCCCAGCGGGTCCTACGAGCAGTACTTC,CASRPSGSYEQYF
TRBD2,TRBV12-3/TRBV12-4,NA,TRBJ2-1,TGTGCCAGCAGTTCTGGACTAGCGGGGGGAAGTGAGCAGTTCTTC,CASSSGLAGGSEQFF